Below, 26 T cell receptor beta chains from the same sample are listed, as sequenced in a study of blood T cell repertoires in COVID-19. The table came from immunoSEQ multiplex PCR; TCRdb's copy has only in-frame clones and leaves some out. The repertoire consists of approximately 250,000 clones, with roughly nine tenths occurring once and the leading ten covering about 1.6%. Sequences were obtained from peripheral blood. The receptors originated from a woman aged 55-69 years who had recovered from COVID-19.

This clone was picked up one time. V gene TRBV11-2 combines with J gene TRBJ1-4; D is uncertain. Germline CDR1 and CDR2: SGHAT and FQNNGV. The length of the CDR3 is 15 residues. V was cut by 1 base and J by 9 bases, with 15 bases left in between. Here the CDR3 reads CASSLGGQSLQKLFF. The CDR3 DNA sequence: TGTGCCAGCAGCTTAGGTGGGCAGTCTCTACAAAAACTGTTTTTT.

The chain couples TRBV7-9 to TRBJ1-3; 7 bases are a match to TRBD1. In germline, CDR1 is SEHNR, CDR2 FQNEAQ (reference sequence). The CDR3 covers 15 residues. V gave up 1 base and J gave up 5 bases; unmatched junction bases: 5. This CDR3 reads CASSLEGQTRNTIYF. CDR3 sequence (DNA): TGTGCCAGCAGCTTAGAGGGACAGACTAGAAACACCATATATTTT.

The V and J genes are TRBV7-9 and TRBJ1-1; TRBD1 matches at 7 bases. CDR1 is SEHNR, CDR2 FQNEAQ, per germline (reference sequence). V was clipped by 6 bases and J by 1 base; unmatched bases: 5. This CDR3 comprises 14 residues. The CDR3 DNA follows: TGTGCCAGCAGTCCCGACAGGGAGAACACTGAAGCTTTCTTT. Its protein is CASSPDRENTEAFF. The variable domain in full, with the rest retrieved from reference TRBV7-9 and TRBJ1-1, is DTGVSQNPRHKITKRGQNVTFRCDPISEHNRLYWYRQTLGQGPEFLTYFQNEAQLEKSRLLSDRFSAERPKGSFSTLEIQRTEQGDSAMYLCASSPDRENTEAFFGQGTRLTVV.

This clone turned up a few times. This chain uses TRBV7-3 with TRBJ2-3; TRBD2 aligns across 8 bases. V shed 5 bases and J 0 bases; nucleotides not matched to a gene: 4. Germline V lookup: CDR1 SGHTA, CDR2 FQGTGA. This CDR3 contains 15 residues. Here the CDR3 DNA reads TGTGCCAGCAGCGCGCTAGCGGGTAGCACAGATACGCAGTATTTT. Its translation: CASSALAGSTDTQYF. Using reference TRBV7-3 and TRBJ2-3 for the parts outside the CDR3, the full variable domain is GAGVSQTPSNKVTEKGKYVELRCDPISGHTALYWYRQSLGQGPEFLIYFQGTGAADDSGLPNDRFFAVRPEGSVSTLKIQRTERGDSAVYLCASSALAGSTDTQYFGPGTRLTVL.

This chain joins TRBV18 and TRBJ1-1; 7 bases fit TRBD1. The CDR3 contains 12 residues. Trimming removed 5 bases from V and 4 bases from J; junction bases left unmatched: 1. CDR1 KGHSH and CDR2 LQKENI come from the germline V gene. DNA of the CDR3: TGTGCCAGCTCAACAGGGGTCACTGAAGCTTTCTTT. Translated, it gives CASSTGVTEAFF.

Only one count was recorded for this clone. The chain recombines TRBV16 with TRBJ2-6, with D perhaps matching TRBD1 (6 bases). Germline CDR1 is KGHSY and CDR2 is FQNENV. CDR3 length: 15 amino acids. Trimming removed 5 bases at V and 1 base at J, with 9 bases between. CDR3 residues: CASSARGSGANVLTF. CDR3 coding DNA: TGTGCCAGCAGCGCCAGGGGATCTGGGGCCAACGTCCTGACTTTC.

There are a few counts of this clone. The CDR3 reads CASRLRGSSGSPLHF. Written as DNA, the CDR3 is TGTGCCAGCAGACTGCGGGGTTCCAGCGGTTCACCCCTCCACTTT. The chain is built from TRBV6-5 and TRBJ1-6; the D is unclear. The V and J ends lost 6 bases and 9 bases respectively, with 18 bases between them. Per the germline V gene, CDR1 is MNHEY and CDR2 is SVGAGI. The CDR3 is made up of 15 amino acids.

The V call is TRBV2, the J call TRBJ1-5; 7 bases line up with TRBD1. The CDR3 loop spans 15 amino acids. V dropped 9 bases and J dropped 3; count of bases not matched to a gene: 11. Germline V gives CDR1 SNHLY, CDR2 FYNNEI. CDR3 DNA sequence: TGTGCCAGTCACAGGGGTCCGGGATCCAATCAGCCCCAGCATTTT. Residues: CASHRGPGSNQPQHF.

The chain combines TRBV19 with TRBJ1-4; 9 bases align to TRBD1. Germline CDR1 and CDR2: LNHDA and SQIVND (reference sequence). The CDR3 contains 14 residues. V dropped 2 bases and J dropped 10; count of bases not matched to a gene: 5. CDR3 sequence (DNA): TGTGCCAGTAGTATAACAGGGGGCCAAGGAAAACTGTTTTTT. It translates to CASSITGGQGKLFF.

The gene calls are TRBV18 and TRBJ1-3; D unresolved. This CDR3 region has 15 residues. V shed 6 bases and J shed 2 bases, with 14 bases lying between them. Looked up from germline, CDR1 is KGHSH and CDR2 is LQKENI. Written as DNA, the CDR3 is TGTGCCAGCTCCCCAAGGAGGGAGACTGGAAACACCATATATTTT. Amino acid sequence: CASSPRRETGNTIYF.

CDR3: CASSAGTTIPRGYTF. CDR3 bases: TGCGCCAGCAGCGCCGGGACAACTATCCCCCGGGGCTACACCTTC. The chain links TRBV5-1 to TRBJ1-2, with D possibly matching TRBD1 (6 bases). V gave up 4 bases and J gave up 8 bases, with 21 bases separating them. The CDR3 totals 15 residues. Germline-derived CDR1 and CDR2 are SGHRS and YFSETQ.

The chain carries TRBV6-1 and TRBJ2-7; tentative D call: TRBD2 (7 bases). CDR3 length equals 14 residues. Between the trimmed V and J ends, which lost 2 bases and 5 bases, there was a span of 13 bases. Germline CDR1 MNHNS, CDR2 SASEGT. CDR3 nucleotides: TGTGCCAGCAGTGAATACGGGGGGCGGAACGAGCAGTACTTC. Its protein is CASSEYGGRNEQYF.

The chain links TRBV7-2 to TRBJ1-2; D gene unclear. The CDR3 has 12 residues. CDR1 is SGHTA, CDR2 FQGNSA, per germline. The V and J ends lost 5 bases and 0 bases respectively, with 4 bases between them. The CDR3 sequence: CASSQTNYGYTF. In DNA form, the CDR3 reads TGTGCCAGCAGCCAGACTAACTATGGCTACACCTTC.

The chain employs TRBV6-5 and TRBJ1-2; 7 positions agree with TRBD1. V shed 10 bases, J shed 4 bases, and the junction held 3 bases outside the gene matches. CDR3 length: 11 residues. Germline CDR1 and CDR2: MNHEY and SVGAGI. The CDR3 sequence: CATRQGYGYTF. CDR3 bases: TGTGCCACGCGACAGGGCTATGGCTACACCTTC.

The chain recombines TRBV6-5 with TRBJ1-1; D perhaps matches TRBD1 (6 bases). CDR1 MNHEY and CDR2 SVGAGI come from the germline V gene. Deletions cut 5 bases from V and 6 bases from J, with 13 bases between. The CDR3 loop spans 13 amino acids. CDR3 DNA sequence: TGTGCCAGCAGTCCAGGGGCGCCGGCTGAAGCTTTCTTT. It translates to CASSPGAPAEAFF.

The chain couples TRBV3-1 (or the pseudogene TRBV3-2) to TRBJ1-1; TRBD1 matches 10 bases. Germline assignment: CDR1 LGHDT and CDR2 YNNKEL (reference sequence). The CDR3 has 16 residues. Unmatched junction bases numbered 7, after V lost 2 bases and J lost 4 bases. This CDR3 is CASSQMRTGGLTEAFF. The CDR3 bases are TGTGCCAGCAGCCAAATGAGGACAGGGGGACTCACTGAAGCTTTCTTT.

This chain joins TRBV15 and TRBJ2-7; 9 nucleotides align to TRBD1. This CDR3 is built from 15 residues. V shed 4 bases and J 3 bases; nucleotides not matched to a gene: 7. CDR1 and CDR2 (germline): LNHNV, YYDKDF (reference sequence). This CDR3 is CATSTWTGERYEQYF. The CDR3 DNA follows: TGTGCCACCAGCACATGGACAGGGGAACGCTACGAGCAGTACTTC.

J is TRBJ2-5 and V is TRBV12-3 or TRBV12-4; D is undetermined. The CDR3 sequence is 11 residues long. Between the trimmed V and J ends, which lost 4 bases and 5 bases, there was a span of 5 bases. CDR3 amino acids: CASSSGETQYF. The DNA for the CDR3 is TGTGCCAGCAGTTCGGGTGAGACCCAGTACTTC.

The V and J genes are TRBV20-1 and TRBJ2-5, with D possibly matching TRBD2 (5 bases). The germline CDR1 and CDR2 sequences are DFQATT and SNEGSKA (reference sequence). V lost 3 bases, J lost 0 bases, and 8 bases lay in between. The CDR3 consists of 13 residues. CDR3 sequence reads: CSASSGNQETQYF. CDR3 nucleotide sequence: TGCAGTGCTAGTTCCGGGAACCAAGAGACCCAGTACTTC.

This chain connects TRBV29-1 to TRBJ2-3; possible D gene TRBD1, 7 bases. CDR1 and CDR2 (germline): SQVTM, ANQGSEA. CDR3 size: 15 residues. Trimming stripped 7 bases from V and 0 bases from J, with 17 bases between. The DNA of the CDR3 is TGCAGCGGGGGGGACAGCCACTCTAGCACAGATACGCAGTATTTT. Translation: CSGGDSHSSTDTQYF.

The V gene is TRBV29-1, the J gene TRBJ2-5; 9 nucleotides match TRBD1. The CDR3 has 13 amino acids. V shed 6 bases, J shed 5 bases, and the junction held 7 bases outside the gene matches. Looked up from germline, CDR1 is SQVTM and CDR2 is ANQGSEA. The CDR3 bases are TGCAGCGTCGCACAGGGGGCTAGGGAGACCCAGTACTTC. Translation gives CSVAQGARETQYF.

The rearrangement uses TRBV6-2 or TRBV6-3 and TRBJ2-7; D may be TRBD1 (6 bases). Germline CDR1 is MNHEY and CDR2 is SVGEGT. Trimming took off 5 bases at V and 8 bases at J, with 16 bases between the two ends. The CDR3 length is 13 residues. In DNA form, the CDR3 reads TGTGCCAGCAGTACAGGGCACGCGGATCAGCAGTACTTC. Amino acids: CASSTGHADQQYF.

The genes are TRBV28 and TRBJ2-5; a possible D gene is TRBD1 (5 bases). The CDR3 covers 14 residues. Trimming took off 5 bases at V and 0 bases at J, with 10 bases between the two ends. CDR1 is MDHEN and CDR2 is SYDVKM in the germline V gene. Here the CDR3 DNA reads TGTGCCAGCAGTCGACAGAGGAACCAAGAGACCCAGTACTTC. Translation: CASSRQRNQETQYF.

Concerning this clone: Distinct nucleotide sequences in the sample also encode this CDR3. CDR3 sequence: CASSSPYEQYF. In nucleotides, the CDR3 is TGTGCCAGCAGTTCCCCATACGAGCAGTACTTC. This chain uses TRBV28 with TRBJ2-7, with D unresolved. This CDR3 region has 11 residues. The ends were cut back, 4 bases at V and 4 bases at J, with 5 bases in the middle. Germline CDR1 MDHEN, CDR2 SYDVKM.

The chain couples TRBV6-2 or TRBV6-3 to TRBJ1-6; 9 bases are a match to TRBD1. V dropped 2 bases and J dropped 10; count of bases not matched to a gene: 6. The CDR3 consists of 15 residues. Germline CDR1 reads MNHEY; CDR2 reads SVGEGT. Here the CDR3 DNA reads TGTGCCAGCAGTTACGGGGGACAGGGCTCATCACCCCTCCACTTT. Its protein product is CASSYGGQGSSPLHF.

The chain combines TRBV5-1 with TRBJ2-6; maybe TRBD1 (5 bases). Germline V gene sequence: CDR1 SGHRS, CDR2 YFSETQ. Between the trimmed V and J ends, which lost 4 bases and 0 bases, there was a span of 14 bases. The CDR3 totals 17 residues. The CDR3 nucleotides are TGCGCCAGCAGCCCCCCAGGGTACAGCTCTGGGGCCAACGTCCTGACTTTC. Translating it yields CASSPPGYSSGANVLTF.